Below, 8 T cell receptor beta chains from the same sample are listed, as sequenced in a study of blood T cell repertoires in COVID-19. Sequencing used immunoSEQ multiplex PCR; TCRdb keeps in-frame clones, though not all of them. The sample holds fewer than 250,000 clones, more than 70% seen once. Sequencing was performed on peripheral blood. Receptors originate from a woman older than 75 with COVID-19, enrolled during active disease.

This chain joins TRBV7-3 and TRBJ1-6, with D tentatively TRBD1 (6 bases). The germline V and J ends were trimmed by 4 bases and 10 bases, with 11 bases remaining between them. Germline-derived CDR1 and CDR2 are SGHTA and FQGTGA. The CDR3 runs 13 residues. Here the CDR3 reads CASSSGGTSPLHF. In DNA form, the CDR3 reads TGTGCCAGCAGCTCGGGGGGGACATCACCCCTCCACTTT.

CDR3 sequence (DNA): TGTGCCAGCTCACCAGAGGTCTCCGGATTCTATGGCTACACCTTC. This sequence encodes CASSPEVSGFYGYTF. The chain couples TRBV18 to TRBJ1-2; D is uncertain. The V end lost 2 bases, the J end lost 4 bases, and 14 bases lay between the germline ends. The CDR3 sequence is 15 residues long. Germline lookup yields CDR1 KGHSH and CDR2 LQKENI. The entire variable domain, with the rest obtained from reference TRBV18 and TRBJ1-2, is as follows: NAGVMQNPRHLVRRRGQEARLRCSPMKGHSHVYWYRQLPEEGLKFMVYLQKENIIDESGMPKERFSAEFPKEGPSILRIQQVVRGDSAAYFCASSPEVSGFYGYTFGSGTRLTVV.

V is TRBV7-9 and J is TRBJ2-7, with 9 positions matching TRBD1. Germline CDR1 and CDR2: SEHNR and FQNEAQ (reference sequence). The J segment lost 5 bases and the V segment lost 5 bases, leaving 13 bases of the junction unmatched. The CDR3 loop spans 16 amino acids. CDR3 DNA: TGTGCCAGCAGCCCGGTCCCCCGGGACAGGGTTCACGAGCAGTACTTC. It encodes CASSPVPRDRVHEQYF.

CDR3 in DNA: TGTGCCTGGACGGGACTAGCGGACAATGAGCAGTTCTTC. Its translation is CAWTGLADNEQFF. V usage is TRBV30 and J usage is TRBJ2-1; TRBD2 matches at 11 bases. J lost 5 bases, V lost 4 bases, and 1 base had no gene match. CDR1 is GTSNPN and CDR2 is SVGIG in the germline V gene (reference sequence). The CDR3 extends over 13 amino acids. The full variable domain, its missing parts supplied by reference TRBV30 and TRBJ2-1, is SQTIHQWPATLVQPVGSPLSLECTVEGTSNPNLYWYRQAAGRGLQLLFYSVGIGQISSEVPQNLSASRPQDRQFILSSKKLLLSDSGFYLCAWTGLADNEQFFGPGTRLTVL.

The CDR3 DNA sequence: TGTGCCAGCAGCTTAGGTTCAGGGGCCCGACCGAACACTGAAGCTTTCTTT. Its translation is CASSLGSGARPNTEAFF. This rearrangement joins TRBV7-8 to TRBJ1-1; the D gene is possibly TRBD1 (6 bases). The CDR3 is 17 residues long. Trimming cost V 1 base and J 1 base, with 16 bases left between them. Germline CDR1 reads SGHVS; CDR2 reads FQNEAQ.

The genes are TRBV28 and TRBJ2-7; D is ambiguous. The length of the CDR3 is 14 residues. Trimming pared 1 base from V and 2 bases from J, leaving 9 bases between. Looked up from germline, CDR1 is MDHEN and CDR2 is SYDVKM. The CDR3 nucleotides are TGTGCCAGCAGTTTATCTGGTCAGACCTACGAGCAGTACTTC. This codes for CASSLSGQTYEQYF.

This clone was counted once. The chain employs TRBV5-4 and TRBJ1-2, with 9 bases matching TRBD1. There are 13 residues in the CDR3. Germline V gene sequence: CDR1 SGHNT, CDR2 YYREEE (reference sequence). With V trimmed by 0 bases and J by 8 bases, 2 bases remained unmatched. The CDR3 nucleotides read TGTGCCAGCAGCTTGGCCGGGACAGGGGGCTACACCTTC. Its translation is CASSLAGTGGYTF.

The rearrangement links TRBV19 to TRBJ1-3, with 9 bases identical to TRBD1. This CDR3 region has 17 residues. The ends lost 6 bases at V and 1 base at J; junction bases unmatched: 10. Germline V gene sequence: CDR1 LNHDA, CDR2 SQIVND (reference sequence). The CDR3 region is CASSFPGQGRSGNTIYF. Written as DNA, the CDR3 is TGTGCCAGTAGCTTCCCGGGACAGGGCCGTTCTGGAAACACCATATATTTT.